These T cell receptor beta chains were read from a single sample in a study of cytomegalovirus exposure and HLA in healthy donors. The repertoire was sequenced with immunoSEQ multiplex PCR; TCRdb's copy has only in-frame clones and lacks some. This sample yields tens of thousands of clones, of which around 60% are seen a single time; roughly 4% belongs to the top ten. Sequencing was done on a sample of PBMCs. Receptors were obtained from a male donor in good health and CMV-seropositive. The CDR3 runs from the conserved cysteine through the conserved F or W. The D gene is left open where the match is weak. The size field is filled for only some rows; it gives once, few, many or a size class.

J gene: TRBJ2-2
clone size: .
V gene: TRBV15
D gene: .
CDR3 protein: CATRDGQLTGELFF
CDR3 DNA: TGTGCCACCAGAGATGGACAACTCACCGGGGAGCTGTTTTTT

J gene: TRBJ1-4
clone size: .
V gene: TRBV7-9
D gene: .
CDR3 protein: CSSSYRDTYEKLFF
CDR3 DNA: TGTTCCAGCAGTTACCGGGACACTTATGAAAAACTGTTTTTT

J gene: TRBJ2-4
clone size: .
V gene: TRBV9
D gene: TRBD2
CDR3 protein: CASSADGRAGAKNIQYF
CDR3 DNA: TGTGCCAGCAGCGCCGACGGGAGGGCCGGGGCCAAAAACATTCAGTACTTC

J gene: TRBJ1-2
clone size: .
V gene: TRBV25-1
D gene: .
CDR3 protein: CASSEGTGYPF
CDR3 DNA: TGTGCCAGCAGTGAAGGAACAGGCTACCCCTTC

J gene: TRBJ2-1
clone size: few
V gene: TRBV5-1
D gene: .
CDR3 protein: CASSLGGQVVNEQFF
CDR3 DNA: TGCGCCAGCAGCTTGGGAGGGCAGGTCGTTAATGAGCAGTTCTTC

J gene: TRBJ1-2
clone size: .
V gene: TRBV6-5
D gene: TRBD1
CDR3 protein: CASTLGTAETF
CDR3 DNA: TGTGCCAGCACACTTGGGACAGCAGAAACCTTC

J gene: TRBJ2-1
clone size: .
V gene: TRBV2
D gene: TRBD1
CDR3 protein: CASSGQGYYNEQFF
CDR3 DNA: TGTGCCAGCAGTGGACAGGGCTATTACAATGAGCAGTTCTTC

J gene: TRBJ2-7
clone size: .
V gene: TRBV28
D gene: .
CDR3 protein: CASTRDTLSYEQYF
CDR3 DNA: TGTGCCAGCACCAGGGACACCCTCTCCTACGAGCAGTACTTC

J gene: TRBJ2-7
clone size: few
V gene: TRBV5-6
D gene: TRBD1
CDR3 protein: CASRRQGKASHEQYF
CDR3 DNA: TGTGCCAGCAGGCGACAGGGAAAAGCGTCCCACGAGCAGTACTTC

J gene: TRBJ2-2
clone size: .
V gene: TRBV9
D gene: .
CDR3 protein: CASSDRVNTGELFF
CDR3 DNA: TGTGCCAGCAGCGATCGCGTGAACACCGGGGAGCTGTTTTTT

J gene: TRBJ1-2
clone size: .
V gene: TRBV14
D gene: .
CDR3 protein: CASSQAGGRGSYTF
CDR3 DNA: TGTGCCAGCAGCCAAGCTGGGGGCCGTGGGAGCTACACCTTC

J gene: TRBJ2-7
clone size: .
V gene: TRBV5-3
D gene: TRBD1
CDR3 protein: CARSLGNHRGQSYEQYF
CDR3 DNA: TGTGCCAGAAGCTTAGGTAACCACAGGGGACAGAGTTACGAGCAGTACTTC

J gene: TRBJ2-1
clone size: .
V gene: TRBV7-9
D gene: TRBD2
CDR3 protein: CASSFSGGVDNEQFF
CDR3 DNA: TGTGCCAGCAGCTTTAGCGGGGGGGTAGACAATGAGCAGTTCTTC

J gene: TRBJ2-7
clone size: .
V gene: TRBV29-1
D gene: .
CDR3 protein: CSVDDSSYEQYF
CDR3 DNA: TGCAGCGTTGATGACAGTTCCTACGAGCAGTACTTC

J gene: TRBJ2-2
clone size: .
V gene: TRBV29-1
D gene: TRBD1
CDR3 protein: CSVAEGTGGPGELFF
CDR3 DNA: TGCAGCGTAGCGGAAGGGACAGGGGGACCCGGGGAGCTGTTTTTT

J gene: TRBJ2-7
clone size: few
V gene: TRBV6-6
D gene: .
CDR3 protein: CASSYSSGGEQYF
CDR3 DNA: TGTGCCAGCAGTTACTCCAGCGGAGGCGAGCAGTACTTC

J gene: TRBJ2-1
clone size: .
V gene: TRBV6-5
D gene: TRBD1
CDR3 protein: CASSTGTNEQFF
CDR3 DNA: TGTGCCAGTTCGACAGGGACCAATGAGCAGTTCTTC

J gene: TRBJ1-2
clone size: .
V gene: TRBV5-4
D gene: TRBD1
CDR3 protein: CASSSLTGTGSYGYTF
CDR3 DNA: TGTGCCAGCAGTTCCCTTACCGGGACAGGGAGCTATGGCTACACCTTC

J gene: TRBJ2-3
clone size: .
V gene: TRBV6-1
D gene: .
CDR3 protein: CASRQFGTDTQYF
CDR3 DNA: TGTGCCAGCAGACAATTTGGCACAGATACGCAGTATTTT

J gene: TRBJ2-7
clone size: .
V gene: TRBV6-1
D gene: TRBD1
CDR3 protein: CASRGQGGEQYF
CDR3 DNA: TGTGCCAGCCGGGGACAGGGTGGGGAGCAGTACTTC

J gene: TRBJ2-5
clone size: .
V gene: TRBV30
D gene: TRBD1
CDR3 protein: CAWVMVEQGAERSEYQETQYF
CDR3 DNA: TGTGCCTGGGTAATGGTTGAACAGGGGGCCGAGAGATCTGAGTACCAAGAGACCCAGTACTTC

J gene: TRBJ2-7
clone size: .
V gene: TRBV29-1
D gene: .
CDR3 protein: CSVEDNYEQYF
CDR3 DNA: TGCAGCGTTGAGGACAACTACGAGCAGTACTTC

J gene: TRBJ2-1
clone size: few
V gene: TRBV19
D gene: TRBD2
CDR3 protein: CASAGGSYNEQFF
CDR3 DNA: TGTGCCAGTGCGGGGGGCTCCTACAATGAGCAGTTCTTC

J gene: TRBJ2-1
clone size: .
V gene: TRBV5-6
D gene: TRBD2
CDR3 protein: CASSLRTSGIPPYNEQFF
CDR3 DNA: TGTGCCAGCAGCTTGAGGACTAGCGGTATCCCCCCCTACAATGAGCAGTTCTTC

J gene: TRBJ2-5
clone size: .
V gene: TRBV4-3
D gene: TRBD2
CDR3 protein: CASSQVFGTSRETQYF
CDR3 DNA: TGCGCCAGCAGCCAAGTCTTCGGGACTAGTCGGGAGACCCAGTACTTC

J gene: TRBJ2-1
clone size: .
V gene: TRBV5-1
D gene: TRBD1
CDR3 protein: CASTLGQGSDEQFF
CDR3 DNA: TGCGCCAGCACCCTCGGACAGGGTTCGGATGAGCAGTTCTTC

J gene: TRBJ2-7
clone size: .
V gene: TRBV12-2
D gene: .
CDR3 protein: CASRPGEGQGIHEQYF
CDR3 DNA: TGTGCAAGTCGCCCGGGAGAGGGACAGGGGATCCACGAGCAGTACTTC

J gene: TRBJ1-5
clone size: .
V gene: TRBV15
D gene: .
CDR3 protein: CATSRDGIYSNQPQHF
CDR3 DNA: TGTGCCACCAGCAGAGACGGTATTTATAGCAATCAGCCCCAGCATTTT

J gene: TRBJ2-5
clone size: .
V gene: TRBV19
D gene: .
CDR3 protein: CASSIKRGGETQYF
CDR3 DNA: TGTGCCAGTAGTATAAAAAGGGGAGGCGAGACCCAGTACTTC

J gene: TRBJ1-5
clone size: .
V gene: TRBV5-1
D gene: TRBD1
CDR3 protein: CASSPGQGEQPQHF
CDR3 DNA: TGCGCCAGCAGTCCCGGACAGGGGGAACAGCCCCAGCATTTT

J gene: TRBJ2-7
clone size: .
V gene: TRBV18
D gene: .
CDR3 protein: CASSPSSQATYEQYF
CDR3 DNA: TGTGCCAGCTCACCTAGTTCACAGGCCACCTACGAGCAGTACTTC

J gene: TRBJ1-3
clone size: .
V gene: TRBV7-2
D gene: .
CDR3 protein: CASSLAQLTSGNTIYF
CDR3 DNA: TGTGCCAGCAGTCTCGCCCAACTCACCTCTGGAAACACCATATATTTT

J gene: TRBJ2-5
clone size: few
V gene: TRBV19
D gene: .
CDR3 protein: CASSITYGIETQYF
CDR3 DNA: TGTGCCAGTAGTATAACGTACGGGATCGAGACCCAGTACTTC

J gene: TRBJ2-2
clone size: .
V gene: TRBV30
D gene: TRBD1
CDR3 protein: CAWSGDGQGVLTGELFF
CDR3 DNA: TGTGCCTGGAGTGGGGACGGACAGGGGGTTCTCACCGGGGAGCTGTTTTTT

J gene: TRBJ1-2
clone size: .
V gene: TRBV30
D gene: .
CDR3 protein: CAWPRRDGGYTF
CDR3 DNA: TGTGCCTGGCCCCGGAGAGACGGCGGCTACACCTTC

J gene: TRBJ2-3
clone size: few
V gene: TRBV15
D gene: TRBD2
CDR3 protein: CATSRDRSSGVDTQYF
CDR3 DNA: TGTGCCACCAGCAGAGATCGAAGTAGCGGGGTTGATACGCAGTATTTT

J gene: TRBJ1-1
clone size: .
V gene: TRBV27
D gene: .
CDR3 protein: CASKLGRANTEAFF
CDR3 DNA: TGTGCCAGCAAGCTCGGGAGGGCGAACACTGAAGCTTTCTTT

J gene: TRBJ2-7
clone size: .
V gene: TRBV5-4
D gene: TRBD1
CDR3 protein: CASSVDRGSYEQYF
CDR3 DNA: TGTGCCAGCAGCGTGGACAGGGGGTCCTACGAGCAGTACTTC